This T cell receptor beta chain was found in a study of blood T cell repertoires in COVID-19. For the study at large: PBMCs, B-cell-depleted T cells, or T cells provided the cDNA or gDNA that made up the material.

Grouping used clinical history reported by participants in a survey and questionnaire. The table came from immunoSEQ multiplex PCR; TCRdb's copy has only in-frame clones and leaves some out. Of 470,000 or so clones listed, around 90% are singletons. The receptor's source is a woman aged 18-29 years with acute COVID-19. The sample consisted of PBMCs or T cells enriched from blood (not recorded which).

CDR3 protein: CASSVDGTPAYEQYF. CDR3 nucleotides: TGTGCCAGCAGCGTAGATGGGACTCCTGCCTACGAGCAGTACTTC. This chain joins TRBV9 and TRBJ2-7, with D possibly being TRBD2 (6 bases). CDR1 is SGDLS, CDR2 YYNGEE, per germline. The CDR3 is 15 residues long. V was pared by 0 bases and J by 2 bases, with 12 bases between.